This T cell receptor beta chain was sequenced during a study of T cell repertoires in cytomegalovirus infection (dated by TCRdb to between 2018 and 2021). Describing the broader study: Because public TCR beta signatures pointed to carriage of CMV infection together with the matching HLA type, the HLA type of each donor mattered for the analysis. Paper-wide results and their limitations: In the ex vivo response, HLA-C-restricted CMV-specific TCR beta clonotypes were dominant, and in two of eight donors the single most frequent clonotype came from this HLA-C-restricted group. In both this cohort and an independent roughly 350-donor cohort, the cumulative frequency of public TCR beta family members distinguished carriers of CMV infection plus the relevant HLA type.

This clonotype was counted ten times or more. Its antigen specificity is not known. No much larger clone is present one base from it, and per-base qualities are unavailable. Trimming takes 1 base from V and 3 bases from J, and the germline ends sit 6 bases apart. Taken from cysteine to phenylalanine, the CDR3 has 13 residues. Just the 39-base CDR3 DNA is kept, in frame starting at base 1. CDR1 SGHTA and CDR2 FQGNSA are derived from the germline V gene. TCRdb records Illumina HiSeq 1500 as the sequencer. The public sequencing data were trimmed at Q25 with fastp and processed into clonotypes with MiXCR by TCRdb, which kept only in-frame beta chains. Rows merge per CDR3 protein into single entries with the most common DNA and genes. The sample includes 480,000 or so distinct CDR3 sequences, with roughly 12% observed a single time. The ten largest clones add up to 10% of the sample.

This sequence originates from a human donor in good health (CMV status not recorded). Some clones in this sample may be carry-over from other donors' samples. Recombination linked TRBV7-2 to TRBJ1-1, with no confidently assigned D gene. Sequenced sample: PBMCs. The DNA is as follows: TGTGCCAGCAGCTTAGGGGTGGACACTGAAGCTTTCTTT. Its translation is CASSLGVDTEAFF.